What follows is one TCR beta chain and its context. Trimming stripped 5 bases from V and 0 bases from J, with 16 bases between. The germline gives CDR1 SQVTM, CDR2 ANQGSEA. The CDR3 loop spans 15 amino acids. Libraries were prepared by immunoSEQ multiplex PCR; TCRdb keeps only in-frame clonotypes and omits some of them. The sample consists of around 62,000 clones, roughly 80% of them appearing once. The data were obtained in a study of PD-1 blockade in mismatch repair-deficient tumors. The V call is TRBV29-1, the J call TRBJ1-1; weak D call: TRBD1 (5 bases). The sequenced sample was peripheral blood, obtained 2 weeks after starting pembrolizumab. This receptor was obtained from an adult with mismatch repair-deficient cancer. CDR3 sequence: CSVLSRWGVNTEAFF. The DNA for the CDR3 is TGCAGCGTTCTGAGTCGGTGGGGCGTGAACACTGAAGCTTTCTTT.